This TCR beta chain emerged from a study of T cells in Graves' hyperthyroidism and ophthalmopathy. Findings and limits, study-wide: From stable hyperthyroidism, ophthalmopathy was set apart by a 13 V-J model.

TCR beta CDR3 regions were amplified from RNA. The HTBI set primed first-round TCR CDR3 RT-PCR. From the multiplex PCR reads, TCRdb called clonotypes with MiXCR, one entry per CDR3 protein. Here the sample spans about 340,000 distinct CDR3 sequences, over 15% being singletons. This clonotype was seen a few times. Its cognate antigen is unknown. Clinical symptoms, serum thyroxine and TRAb, thyroid ultrasound and orbital computed tomography together formed the diagnostic basis. Deletions cut 4 bases from V and 8 bases from J, with 20 bases between. Germline assignment: CDR1 SQVTM and CDR2 ANQGSEA. This CDR3 comprises 14 residues.

This sequence joins TRBV29-1 and TRBJ1-2; tentatively, D is TRBD1 (5 bases). Sequencing was performed on blood. The clonotype comes from a woman aged 45-60 years with Graves' hyperthyroidism. CDR3 sequence reads: CSVGETGAIRGYTF. The DNA for the CDR3 is TGCAGCGTTGGGGAGACCGGGGCCATAAGGGGCTACACCTTC.